Detailed here is one T cell receptor (beta chain). The antigen remains undetermined. This sample was included in a study of graft-versus-host responses after intestinal transplantation. Study-wide background: Every recipient underwent anti-thymocyte globulin induction, then tacrolimus and steroids for approximately 3 years.

Profiled with immunoSEQ multiplex PCR; TCRdb holds only in-frame clones, not every one. The sample yields tens of thousands of clones, approximately 90% seen once. The germline V and J ends were trimmed by 1 base and 4 bases, with 14 bases remaining between them. The CDR3 spans 15 residues. CDR1 is SGHNT and CDR2 is YENEEA in the germline V gene. Study-wide results and limits: The marrow of recipients harbored GvH clones, and ileum or blood showed some of them first.

The J gene is TRBJ2-7, the V gene TRBV11-3; D is perhaps TRBD1 (5 bases). This specimen consisted of PBMCs, obtained around 120 days after intestinal transplantation. The clonotype originates from a human patient who received an intestinal transplant, so some T cells may come from the graft donor. In nucleotides, the CDR3 is TGTGCCAGCAGCTTAGTCCAGGGTAAGCATTACGAGCAGTACTTC. This encodes CASSLVQGKHYEQYF.